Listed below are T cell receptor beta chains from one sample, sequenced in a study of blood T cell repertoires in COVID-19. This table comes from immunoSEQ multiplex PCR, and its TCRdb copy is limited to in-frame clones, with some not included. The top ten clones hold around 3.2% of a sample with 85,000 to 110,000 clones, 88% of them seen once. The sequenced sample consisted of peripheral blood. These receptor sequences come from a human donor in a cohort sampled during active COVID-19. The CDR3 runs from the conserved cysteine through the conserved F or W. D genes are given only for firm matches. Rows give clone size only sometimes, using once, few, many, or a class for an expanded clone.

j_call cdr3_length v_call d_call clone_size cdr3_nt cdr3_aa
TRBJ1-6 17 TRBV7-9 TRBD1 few TGTGCCAGCAGCTTAGCGCGGGGACAGGGGGCTAATTCACCCCTCCACTTT CASSLARGQGANSPLHF
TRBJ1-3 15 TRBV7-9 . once TGTGCCAGCAGCTTAGATCCAGGGGATTTTGACACCATATATTTT CASSLDPGDFDTIYF
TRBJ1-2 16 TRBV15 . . TGTGCCACCAGCAGAGACTTAGCCAGACGGAACTATGGCTACACCTTC CATSRDLARRNYGYTF
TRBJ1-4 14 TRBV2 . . TGTGCCAGCAGCCCATTTGCAACTAATGAAAAACTGTTTTTT CASSPFATNEKLFF
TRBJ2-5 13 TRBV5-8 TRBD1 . TGTGCCAGCAGCGCGGACAGGGCGTTGGCCCAGTACTTC CASSADRALAQYF
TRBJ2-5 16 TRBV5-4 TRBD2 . TGTGCCAGCAGCTTGGGGACTAGCGGGGGCCAAGAGACCCAGTACTTC CASSLGTSGGQETQYF
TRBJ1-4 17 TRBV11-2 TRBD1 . TGTGCCAGCAGCACCTACAGGGGTGGGGTGGATAATGAAAAACTGTTTTTT CASSTYRGGVDNEKLFF
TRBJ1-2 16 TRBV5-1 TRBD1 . TGCGCCAGCAGAACCGGGACAGTCACAGACGTATATGGCTACACCTTC CASRTGTVTDVYGYTF
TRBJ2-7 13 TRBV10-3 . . TGTGCCATCAGTGAGGGCACCACCTACGAGCAGTACTTC CAISEGTTYEQYF
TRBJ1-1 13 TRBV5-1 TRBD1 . TGCGCCAGCTACAGGGGGTCGAACACTGAAGCTTTCTTT CASYRGSNTEAFF